One sample yielded the 5 T cell receptor beta chains listed below, sequenced in a study of Graves' ophthalmopathy and Graves' hyperthyroidism. As the template, RNA transcripts were used to amplify TCR beta CDR3 regions. HTBI-primed first-round RT-PCR preceded second-round multiplex PCR. TCRdb called the multiplex PCR reads again in MiXCR, with one record for every CDR3 protein. The sample carries about 400,000 distinct CDR3 sequences, 20% to 25% recorded once. Sequencing used peripheral blood. Receptor source: a young woman with stable Graves' hyperthyroidism.

This clonotype was counted between two and nine times. V usage is TRBV11-2 and J usage is TRBJ2-7, with TRBD2 as a possible D gene (6 bases). In germline, CDR1 is SGHAT, CDR2 FQNNGV. The CDR3 is 13 residues long. V lost 7 bases and J 3 bases, leaving 13 bases between the germline ends. As DNA, the CDR3 is TGTGCCAGCAAAGGTTCGGGGGTCTACGAGCAGTACTTC. It codes for CASKGSGVYEQYF. Filled out from reference TRBV11-2 and TRBJ2-7, the complete variable domain reads EAGVAQSPRYKIIEKRQSVAFWCNPISGHATLYWYQQILGQGPKLLIQFQNNGVVDDSQLPKDRFSAERLKGVDSTLKIQPAKLEDSAVYLCASKGSGVYEQYFGPGTRLTVT.

This clonotype appeared a few times. The V gene is TRBV18, the J gene TRBJ2-2; D gene unclear. From germline, CDR1 is KGHSH and CDR2 LQKENI. The CDR3 consists of 14 residues. Trimming took 2 bases from V and 9 from J, leaving 13 bases between them. In nucleotides, the CDR3 is TGTGCCAGCTCACCAACCCGAGCCCGCCGGGAGCTGTTTTTT. Translating it yields CASSPTRARRELFF.

The gene calls are TRBV6-1 and TRBJ2-5; no clear D. CDR1 and CDR2 from the germline V gene are MNHNS and SASEGT. V was pared by 5 bases and J by 4 bases, with 11 bases between. The CDR3 extends over 13 amino acids. Written as DNA, the CDR3 is TGTGCCAGCAGTCTCCAACCCCCAGAGACCCAGTACTTC. This translates into CASSLQPPETQYF.

This clonotype was recorded a few times. V and J are TRBV19 and TRBJ1-6; D is possibly TRBD1 (5 bases). V shed 6 bases and J shed 8 bases, with 17 bases lying between them. The CDR3 runs to 15 residues. Germline CDR1 LNHDA, CDR2 SQIVND (reference sequence). CDR3 residues: CASRGAGTAYSPLHF. CDR3 in DNA: TGTGCCAGTAGGGGTGCCGGGACGGCGTATTCACCCCTCCACTTT.

The chain employs TRBV7-2 and TRBJ1-1; D is ambiguous. Trimming removed 8 bases at V and 0 bases at J, with 16 bases between. The germline V gene has CDR1 SGHTA and CDR2 FQGNSA. The CDR3 runs 15 residues. This CDR3 is CASLLRMGMNTEAFF. The DNA for the CDR3 is TGTGCCAGCTTATTGCGAATGGGAATGAACACTGAAGCTTTCTTT. The full variable domain, completed using reference TRBV7-2 and TRBJ1-1, is GAGVSQSPSNKVTEKGKDVELRCDPISGHTALYWYRQSLGQGLEFLIYFQGNSAPDKSGLPSDRFSAERTGGSVSTLTIQRTQQEDSAVYLCASLLRMGMNTEAFFGQGTRLTVV.